Sequencing of this T cell receptor (beta chain) was carried out in a study of cytomegalovirus exposure and HLA in healthy donors. Use of 60 Vbeta and 13 Jbeta primers characterized the PCR. Profiled with immunoSEQ multiplex PCR; TCRdb holds only in-frame clones, not every one. Of about 120,000 clones in the sample, 15% were seen once. Germline assignment: CDR1 MGHDK and CDR2 SYGVNS. This CDR3 has 14 residues. The V end lost 8 bases, the J end lost 7 bases, and 17 bases lay between the germline ends. The J gene is TRBJ1-4, the V gene TRBV25-1; a possible D gene is TRBD1 (5 bases). The specimen was PBMCs. The source is a woman younger than 35 in good health and CMV-seronegative. This CDR3 is CASVGSGGGEKLFF. The CDR3 DNA reads as TGTGCCAGCGTAGGAAGCGGGGGGGGTGAAAAACTGTTTTTT.